These T cell receptor beta chains were read from a single sample in a study of human T cells and chemical hapten exposure. TCRdb reprocessed the RACE reads with MiXCR, giving one entry per CDR3 protein. The repertoire has 180,000 or so distinct CDR3 sequences, approximately 24% of them found once; the top ten carry approximately 2.5%. The source was whole blood, collected in connection with sensitization to the hapten diphenylcyclopropenone (DPC). The receptors come from a woman in her thirties or forties with alopecia areata. Some clones in this sample may be carry-over from other donors' samples. The CDR3 runs from the conserved cysteine through the conserved F or W. The order of the fields is D gene, V gene, clone size, J gene, CDR3 protein, CDR3 DNA. A D gene is named only where the DNA matches it firmly. Rows give clone size only sometimes, using once, few, many, or a class for an expanded clone.

NA,TRBV30,many,TRBJ2-5,CAWGSSVTQYF,TGTGCCTGGGGGTCCTCCGTAACCCAGTACTTC
TRBD2,TRBV7-2,few,TRBJ2-1,CASSLRVTGGYNEQFF,TGTGCCAGCAGCTTACGGGTTACGGGAGGATACAATGAGCAGTTCTTC
TRBD2,TRBV5-1,NA,TRBJ2-3,CASGRLAGETDTQYF,TGCGCCAGCGGACGACTAGCGGGAGAAACAGATACGCAGTATTTT
NA,TRBV20-1,once,TRBJ1-5,CSARPGAINQPQHF,TGCAGTGCGCGTCCGGGGGCTATCAATCAGCCCCAGCATTTT
TRBD2,TRBV9,many,TRBJ2-1,CASSVVGSGGSNEQFF,TGTGCCAGCAGCGTGGTCGGTAGCGGGGGCTCCAATGAGCAGTTCTTC
TRBD1,TRBV28,few,TRBJ1-5,CASSSLGTGEHQPQHF,TGTGCCAGCAGTTCTTTAGGGACAGGGGAGCATCAGCCCCAGCATTTT
NA,TRBV12-3/TRBV12-4,few,TRBJ1-5,CASSLTGNSNQPQHF,TGTGCCAGCAGTTTAACCGGGAATAGCAATCAGCCCCAGCATTTT
NA,TRBV6-5,once,TRBJ2-3,CATREGEVTDTQYF,TGTGCGACTCGTGAGGGAGAGGTGACAGATACGCAGTATTTT
NA,TRBV12-3/TRBV12-4,few,TRBJ1-6,CASQRGQWGPLHF,TGTGCCAGCCAGCGGGGGCAATGGGGACCCCTCCACTTT
TRBD2,TRBV29-1,NA,TRBJ2-1,CSVEVRTSSSYNEQFF,TGCAGCGTTGAAGTGCGGACTAGCAGCTCCTACAATGAGCAGTTCTTC
TRBD2,TRBV6-2/TRBV6-3,many,TRBJ2-4,CASRQLADQYF,TGTGCCAGCAGGCAACTAGCGGATCAGTACTTC
NA,TRBV6-4,NA,TRBJ1-6,CASMGAGVHVYNSPLHF,TGTGCCAGCATGGGTGCGGGAGTTCACGTCTATAATTCACCCCTCCACTTT
TRBD2,TRBV29-1,few,TRBJ2-1,CSVVGGLAGYNEQFF,TGCAGCGTTGTGGGGGGACTAGCGGGATACAATGAGCAGTTCTTC
NA,TRBV7-2,NA,TRBJ1-2,CASSLVLIGAYGYTF,TGTGCCAGCAGCTTAGTATTAATCGGGGCTTATGGCTACACCTTC
NA,TRBV28,NA,TRBJ1-4,CASSDINEKLFF,TGTGCCAGCAGTGACATTAATGAAAAACTGTTTTTT
TRBD2,TRBV11-2,NA,TRBJ2-1,CASSLAGGPSEQFF,TGTGCCAGCAGCCTAGCGGGAGGGCCCAGTGAGCAGTTCTTC
NA,TRBV29-1,NA,TRBJ1-1,CSVRSRGNTEAFF,TGCAGCGTTAGAAGTCGCGGAAACACTGAAGCTTTCTTT
TRBD2,TRBV6-4,NA,TRBJ2-5,CASSVTSGYQETQYF,TGTGCCAGCAGTGTGACTAGCGGCTACCAAGAGACCCAGTACTTC
TRBD1,TRBV19,NA,TRBJ1-5,CASSPRTGESQPQHF,TGTGCCAGTAGTCCCCGGACAGGGGAAAGTCAGCCCCAGCATTTT
NA,TRBV15,once,TRBJ1-2,CATSPEVYHYGYTF,TGTGCCACCAGCCCAGAGGTGTACCACTATGGCTACACCTTC
NA,TRBV7-8,many,TRBJ1-5,CASSGQGLGNQPQHF,TGTGCCAGCAGTGGGCAGGGATTAGGCAATCAGCCCCAGCATTTT
NA,TRBV29-1,NA,TRBJ2-1,CSALPGLGYNEQFF,TGCAGCGCCCTCCCGGGACTCGGATACAATGAGCAGTTCTTC
TRBD1,TRBV15,few,TRBJ2-5,CATSREVAFGTAKETQYF,TGTGCCACCAGCAGAGAAGTTGCTTTTGGGACAGCTAAAGAGACCCAGTACTTC
NA,TRBV20-1,few,TRBJ2-3,CSAIRGYTSTDTQYF,TGCAGTGCTATCCGCGGCTACACTAGCACAGATACGCAGTATTTT
NA,TRBV7-9,NA,TRBJ1-6,CASSLDPNSPLHF,TGTGCCAGCAGCTTAGATCCAAATTCACCCCTCCACTTT
NA,TRBV9,many,TRBJ2-1,CASSAGVNEQFF,TGTGCCAGCAGCGCTGGAGTGAATGAGCAGTTCTTC
NA,TRBV11-2,NA,TRBJ2-5,CASSLGRSREQETQYF,TGTGCCAGCAGCTTAGGTCGATCTAGGGAACAAGAGACCCAGTACTTC
TRBD1,TRBV5-5,few,TRBJ1-5,CASSLADRGSNQPQHF,TGTGCCAGCAGCTTGGCCGACAGGGGAAGCAATCAGCCCCAGCATTTT
NA,TRBV29-1,many,TRBJ1-1,CSVGLSGTEAFF,TGCAGCGTTGGGTTGTCTGGTACTGAAGCTTTCTTT
TRBD2,TRBV6-2/TRBV6-3,many,TRBJ2-1,CASSPSGSSYNEQFF,TGTGCCAGCAGCCCTAGCGGGAGCTCCTACAATGAGCAGTTCTTC
TRBD2,TRBV20-1,NA,TRBJ2-1,CSALAGGPRNEQFF,TGCAGTGCCCTAGCGGGAGGGCCGAGAAATGAGCAGTTCTTC